This T cell receptor beta chain was documented in a study of cytomegalovirus exposure and HLA in healthy donors. Study-level points and caveats: A cluster of highly shared sequence variants was likely a sequencing artifact. Presence/absence analyses rested on an assumption that sequencing depth was roughly uniform across donors. Prior analysis indicated that the majority of TCR beta V segments exhibited productivity approximately 87% or approximately 30% of the time.

This CDR3 spans 16 amino acids. V dropped 1 base and J dropped 0 bases, with 11 bases sitting between them. From germline, CDR1 is SGHRS and CDR2 YFSETQ. About this clone itself: The antigen is not known.

PCR involved 60 Vbeta and 13 Jbeta primers. Using immunoSEQ multiplex PCR, the repertoire was profiled, and TCRdb retains in-frame clones only, with some absent. This sample carries roughly 41,000 clones, with more than 0.95% going to the ten biggest clones. Source material: PBMCs. The receptor comes from a woman aged 40 to 50 in good health and CMV-seronegative. This chain links TRBV5-1 with TRBJ2-1; no definite D call. CDR3 protein: CASSLSTDSSYNEQFF. Here the CDR3 DNA reads TGCGCCAGCAGCTTGTCTACCGATAGCTCCTACAATGAGCAGTTCTTC.